This TCR beta chain was recorded in a study of blood T cell repertoires in COVID-19 (TCRdb year 2020). Regarding the study in general: The collaborator samples originated in the United States, Italy and Spain and spanned the acute and convalescent phases of COVID-19. Deeply sampled blood TCRbeta repertoires from subjects exposed to, actively infected with, or recovered from COVID-19 were included in the dataset. The material from the prospective study consisted of cDNA or gDNA derived from T cells, B-cell-depleted T cells, or PBMCs. Where available, HLA class I and class II types were taken from metadata supplied by the sample provider and were not determined by assay-based typing. A de-identified subject ID, COVID-19 status, age in years and sex were almost always included in the sample metadata. The repertoires were released in a freely available public database meant as a resource for research on the immune response to SARS-CoV-2. The samples were drawn from two sources: the first 160 participants of the ongoing ImmuneRACE study, and 950 to 1,500 subjects contributed by 6 global collaborators.

This clone was counted only a few times. Its antigen is unknown. No much larger clone exists at a distance of one base, and base qualities are not known. The collaborating institutions used their own protocols to collect whole blood in K2EDTA tubes. For TCRbeta analysis, collaborator samples were shipped as frozen whole blood, as isolated PBMCs, or as DNA extracted from either sample type. TCRbeta CDR3 regions were amplified from genomic DNA by means of the immunoSEQ Assay, a bias-controlled multiplex PCR. The original methods were these. The number of nucleated cells in each sample was estimated from the amplification of reference gene primers within the assay. Sequence reads were collapsed and filtered to measure the absolute abundance of every unique TCRbeta CDR3 rearrangement. For each sample, productive Simpson clonality was calculated as the square root of Simpson's diversity index across productive rearrangements. TCRdb mirrors the immuneACCESS table, restricted to in-frame sequences. Some clones are absent from its copies; in checked studies, under half trace to an unresolved V gene, and the reason for the others is unknown. V, J and clone size are taken as reported in that table, and D and trimming were inferred from the DNA itself. For this sample the table gives roughly 60,000 clones, of which approximately 85% were detected only once. Jointly, the top ten make up about a sixth of the sample.

The research as a whole found: The amount of clinical and demographic metadata varied by source and participant and was provided uncurated.

The clonotype comes from a human donor in a cohort sampled during active COVID-19. Sequencing input: peripheral blood.

The CDR3 sequence is CASSPDTGGRETQYF. The DNA sequence reads TGTGCCAGCAGCCCGGACACAGGGGGTCGGGAGACCCAGTACTTC. The sequence is built from TRBV7-9 and TRBJ2-5, with 8 central nucleotides matching TRBD1. The CDR3, cysteine through phenylalanine, is 15 amino acids long. Here the CDR3 DNA is all that survives: 45 bases in frame from base 1. The germline V gene (reference sequence) sets CDR1 to SEHNR and CDR2 to FQNEAQ. The V end gives up 5 bases and the J end 5 bases, leaving 10 bases in the junction not matched to a gene.